The 25 T cell receptor beta chains in this list originate from one sample, sequenced in a study of T-cell reconstitution after alpha-beta-depleted transplantation in children (dated by TCRdb to 2015 to 2016). The treatment or condition label, as the study defines it: allogeneic hematopoietic cell transplantation with graft depleted of TCRalphabeta T cells and CD19 B cells. Libraries were built with PCR. Instrument on record: Illumina HiSeq 2500. TCR library preparation used molecular barcoding, with unique molecular identifiers applied to normalize quantification of the TCRbeta repertoire. The public reads were reprocessed in TCRdb via fastp at Q25 and MiXCR, keeping in-frame beta chains. One record per CDR3 amino acid sequence lists the most common genes and DNA. The sample yields about 980,000 distinct CDR3 sequences; about 30% were counted once. The leading ten clones occupy more than 25% of the sample.

The source material was PBMCs, mostly from graft donor cells, sampled 360 days after TCRalphabeta/CD19-depleted stem cell transplant. The receptors were gathered from a boy under three years old who had a stem cell transplant for SCID, so the T cells may come from the graft donor.

This clonotype was observed a handful of times. The chain joins TRBV7-3 to TRBJ2-3; TRBD2 is a possible D gene (6 bases). V shed 5 bases and J shed 0 bases, with 12 bases lying between them. Germline V CDR1 and CDR2: SGHTA, FQGTGA. CDR3 size: 15 residues. The CDR3 sequence: CASSPGLDSTDTQYF. The DNA of the CDR3 is TGTGCCAGCAGCCCGGGACTGGATAGCACAGATACGCAGTATTTT.

The chain uses TRBV4-1 and TRBJ2-7, with a possible D match to TRBD1 (5 bases). CDR3 length: 15 residues. Trimming left V 0 bases short and J 2 bases short, with 11 bases between. The germline V gene encodes CDR1 MGHRA and CDR2 YSYEKL. For the CDR3, the DNA is TGCGCCAGCAGCCAAGATCACAGGCCTCCCTACGAGCAGTACTTC. This codes for CASSQDHRPPYEQYF.

In its sample, this clonotype was seen many times. V gene TRBV29-1 combines with J gene TRBJ2-3; 8 bases map to TRBD2. The V segment lost 7 bases and the J segment 3 bases; nucleotides outside the gene matches: 15. Germline assignment: CDR1 SQVTM and CDR2 ANQGSEA. The CDR3 spans 16 residues. The DNA for the CDR3 is TGCAGCGCCGCGGGTGGGCGGGGGGCATTTACAGATACGCAGTATTTT. Protein product: CSAAGGRGAFTDTQYF.

The gene calls are TRBV18 and TRBJ2-3; TRBD2 matches 10 bases. With V trimmed by 3 bases and J by 7 bases, 10 bases remained unmatched. The CDR3 consists of 16 residues. CDR1 KGHSH and CDR2 LQKENI come from the germline V gene. The CDR3 DNA is TGTGCCAGCTCACCCCCGGGACTAGCGACCCCAAATACGCAGTATTTT. Amino acids: CASSPPGLATPNTQYF.

The V call is TRBV5-1, the J call TRBJ2-3; 7 nucleotides match TRBD2. There are 15 residues in the CDR3. The germline V gene has CDR1 SGHRS and CDR2 YFSETQ. V lost 0 bases to trimming and J lost 7 bases; unmatched junction nucleotides: 8. This CDR3 is CASSLDLLAINTQYF. CDR3 nucleotide sequence: TGCGCCAGCAGCTTGGACCTACTAGCGATAAATACGCAGTATTTT.

The chain links TRBV29-1 to TRBJ1-2; D is unclear. From germline, CDR1 is SQVTM and CDR2 ANQGSEA. V was clipped by 2 bases and J by 3 bases, with 13 bases between them. This CDR3 spans 14 amino acids. The CDR3 loop reads CSVESMDRYYGYTF. CDR3 coding DNA: TGCAGCGTTGAATCAATGGACCGATACTATGGCTACACCTTC.

This sequence joins TRBV12-3 or TRBV12-4 and TRBJ1-1; a weak D match, TRBD1 (5 bases). The CDR3 is 17 amino acids. V lost 2 bases, J lost 0 bases, and 16 bases lay in between. The CDR3 loop is CASSLLAGTFLNTEAFF. As DNA, the CDR3 is TGTGCCAGCAGTTTATTAGCAGGGACGTTTCTGAACACTGAAGCTTTCTTT.

This chain uses TRBV28 with TRBJ2-5; D tentatively fits TRBD1 or TRBD2 (7 bases each). The length of the CDR3 is 12 residues. The V end lost 6 bases, the J end lost 10 bases, and 15 bases lay between the germline ends. CDR1 and CDR2 (germline): MDHEN, SYDVKM. CDR3 loop: CASSRDREGQYF. CDR3 nucleotide sequence: TGTGCCAGCAGCCGCGACAGGGAGGGCCAGTACTTC.

The V gene is TRBV11-1, the J gene TRBJ2-7; D might be TRBD1 (5 bases). CDR1 and CDR2 (germline): SGHAT, FQDESV (reference sequence). V lost 2 bases, J lost 2 bases, and 22 bases lay in between. The CDR3 sequence is 18 residues long. In DNA, the CDR3 is TGTGCCAGCAGCTTAAACCCCCTTAGCCGCAGGGAACCCTACGAGCAGTACTTC. Translation gives CASSLNPLSRREPYEQYF. Complete variable domain (other parts from reference TRBV11-1 and TRBJ2-7): EAEVAQSPRYKITEKSQAVAFWCDPISGHATLYWYRQILGQGPELLVQFQDESVVDDSQLPKDRFSAERLKGVDSTLKIQPAELGDSAMYLCASSLNPLSRREPYEQYFGPGTRLTVT.

The chain couples TRBV24-1 to TRBJ1-2; D is possibly TRBD1 (6 bases). Per germline, CDR1 KGHDR and CDR2 SFDVKD. CDR3 size: 14 residues. The germline V and J ends were trimmed by 2 bases and 7 bases, with 13 bases remaining between them. CDR3: CATSDSWGAGGYTF. The CDR3 coding sequence is TGTGCCACCAGTGATTCGTGGGGGGCCGGTGGCTACACCTTC.

The genes are TRBV21-1 and TRBJ2-7; the D segment call TRBD1 is taken from the table without a DNA check. TRBV21-1 corresponds to a pseudogene. The CDR3 covers 15 residues. CDR3 protein: CASSKRKQGACEQYF. Here the CDR3 DNA reads TGTGCCAGCAGCAAGAGAAAACAGGGGGCCTGCGAGCAGTACTTC.

This clonotype was recorded a few times. The chain uses TRBV12-3 or TRBV12-4 and TRBJ2-7, with D maybe TRBD2 (6 bases). This CDR3 spans 16 amino acids. The V gene lost 7 bases and the J gene lost 9 bases, with 28 bases spanning the gap. This chain's CDR3 is CASTSSGGLTSTMQYF. Here the CDR3 DNA reads TGTGCCAGCACCTCGAGTGGTGGCCTAACTAGCACCATGCAGTACTTC.

This clonotype was observed many times. This rearrangement joins TRBV29-1 to TRBJ1-1; a weak D match, TRBD1 (5 bases). V shed 6 bases and J shed 0 bases, with 11 bases lying between them. The CDR3 contains 13 residues. Germline lookup yields CDR1 SQVTM and CDR2 ANQGSEA. CDR3 amino acids: CSVSGRLNTEAFF. The CDR3 bases are TGCAGCGTCTCGGGACGGCTGAACACTGAAGCTTTCTTT.

This clonotype was seen only a few times. This chain connects TRBV5-1 to TRBJ2-1, with TRBD2 matching 9 bases. The CDR3 is 16 residues long. Germline V gene lookup returns CDR1 SGHRS and CDR2 YFSETQ. Unmatched junction bases numbered 7, after V lost 0 bases and J lost 6 bases. The CDR3, as DNA: TGCGCCAGCAGCTTGGGTAGGACTAGCGCTGGCAATGAGCAGTTCTTC. Translating gives CASSLGRTSAGNEQFF.

This clonotype was counted only a few times. The chain employs TRBV5-1 and TRBJ1-1, with D perhaps matching TRBD1 (5 bases). V was clipped by 1 base and J by 1 base, with 14 bases between them. Per the germline V gene, CDR1 is SGHRS and CDR2 is YFSETQ. This CDR3 has 16 residues. The CDR3 sequence: CASSLKLSGGNTEAFF. The CDR3, as DNA: TGCGCCAGCAGCTTGAAGTTATCGGGGGGGAACACTGAAGCTTTCTTT.

This clonotype was seen a handful of times. The genes are TRBV11-2 and TRBJ2-2, with 10 bases that match TRBD2. The germline CDR1 and CDR2 sequences are SGHAT and FQNNGV. This CDR3 region has 18 residues. V lost 2 bases, J lost 2 bases, and 8 bases stayed unmatched. For the CDR3, the DNA is TGTGCCAGCAGCTTAAATAGCGGGGGGTCCTTTAACACCGGGGAGCTGTTTTTT. Its protein is CASSLNSGGSFNTGELFF.

The chain combines TRBV2 with TRBJ1-2; the match to TRBD1 covers 8 bases. Looked up from germline, CDR1 is SNHLY and CDR2 is FYNNEI. J gave up 2 bases and V 7 bases, and 9 bases lay outside the gene matches. This CDR3 is 15 amino acids long. The CDR3, as DNA: TGTGCCAGCACCTCGCTAGGGACAGGCAACTATGGCTACACCTTC. Translated: CASTSLGTGNYGYTF.

This clonotype was recorded a few times. V is TRBV6-5 and J is TRBJ1-2, with D unresolved. The CDR3 has 13 residues. V lost 4 bases and J 8 bases, leaving 14 bases between the germline ends. Germline V lookup: CDR1 MNHEY, CDR2 SVGAGI. Written as DNA, the CDR3 is TGTGCCAGCAGTTTTGGAGGTCATCGAGGCTACACCTTC. Residues: CASSFGGHRGYTF.

The genes are TRBV20-1 and TRBJ2-1; 7 nucleotides line up with TRBD2. V shed 2 bases, J shed 5 bases, and the junction held 6 bases outside the gene matches. The CDR3 loop spans 14 amino acids. The germline V gene has CDR1 DFQATT and CDR2 SNEGSKA (reference sequence). The CDR3 DNA reads as TGCAGTGCTAGATGGCCTAGCGGCCACAATGAGCAGTTCTTC. Its protein product is CSARWPSGHNEQFF.

The rearrangement links TRBV5-1 to TRBJ2-2; 9 bases are a match to TRBD1. The CDR3 sequence is 16 residues long. CDR1 is SGHRS and CDR2 is YFSETQ in the germline V gene. The V gene end was trimmed by 6 bases and the J gene end by 4 bases; junction bases not matched to a gene: 10. This CDR3 is CASTHGQGRRTGELFF. The CDR3 nucleotides read TGCGCCAGCACCCATGGACAGGGGCGCCGCACCGGGGAGCTGTTTTTT.

This clonotype was counted many times. V and J are TRBV12-3 or TRBV12-4 and TRBJ1-1; D uncertain. The length of the CDR3 is 13 residues. Trimming pared 5 bases from V and 0 bases from J, leaving 7 bases between. CDR3 bases: TGTGCCAGCAGTCTTAAGATGAACACTGAAGCTTTCTTT. Translated, it gives CASSLKMNTEAFF.

V gene TRBV6-1 combines with J gene TRBJ2-3; 7 bases agree with TRBD2. The V gene's germline CDR1 is MNHNS and CDR2 SASEGT. The V segment lost 6 bases and the J segment 0 bases; nucleotides outside the gene matches: 9. This CDR3 is built from 16 residues. Here the CDR3 reads CASRPTFGGSTDTQYF. The CDR3 DNA follows: TGTGCCAGCAGACCGACGTTCGGGGGGAGCACAGATACGCAGTATTTT.

V usage is TRBV7-9 and J usage is TRBJ1-4, with unresolved D. V lost 4 bases and J lost 1, with 10 bases in between. This CDR3 comprises 15 residues. Germline assignment: CDR1 SEHNR and CDR2 FQNEAQ (reference sequence). The CDR3 reads CASSSGWGTNEKLFF. The CDR3 DNA reads as TGTGCCAGCAGCTCCGGGTGGGGAACTAATGAAAAACTGTTTTTT.

This clonotype was counted between two and nine times. This chain uses TRBV6-5 with TRBJ2-1, with 9 bases identical to TRBD1. From germline, CDR1 is MNHEY and CDR2 SVGAGI. Trimming took 3 bases from V and 7 from J; bases not matched to a gene: 10. This CDR3 contains 16 residues. CDR3 in DNA: TGTGCCAGCAGTTATTCCCCCACAGGGGGCAGGAATGAGCAGTTCTTC. Translated, it gives CASSYSPTGGRNEQFF.

The chain uses TRBV28 and TRBJ1-5; possibly TRBD1 for D (6 bases). V gave up 7 bases and J gave up 5 bases, with 15 bases separating them. Germline loops: CDR1 MDHEN, CDR2 SYDVKM. The CDR3 spans 14 residues. As DNA, the CDR3 is TGTGCCAGCACCTTGACAGGTCTCGATCAGCCCCAGCATTTT. It translates to CASTLTGLDQPQHF.